This is a list of T cell receptor beta chains from one sample in a study of blood T cell repertoires in COVID-19. Here immunoSEQ multiplex PCR was the method, and the copy in TCRdb shows in-frame clones only, minus some. The table records approximately 150,000 clones, 80% to 85% of them present only once. Material for sequencing was peripheral blood. These receptors came from a man in his 70s with active or convalescent COVID-19. CDR3s include the opening cysteine and the closing phenylalanine or tryptophan. A D gene is named only where the DNA matches it firmly. Expanded clones are given a class, and other clones once, few, many or no size at all.

NA	15	TRBD1	TRBV7-9	TRBJ1-2	TGTGCCAGCAGCTCGGACAGGGTGGAAGGCTATGGCTACACCTTC	CASSSDRVEGYGYTF
few	13	NA	TRBV6-5	TRBJ1-5	TGTGCCAGCAGTTACGAACTCAATCAGCCCCAGCATTTT	CASSYELNQPQHF
NA	15	NA	TRBV18	TRBJ2-7	TGTGCCAGCTCACCCAGCCGTGGTGGGGGCAGCGAGCAGTACTTC	CASSPSRGGGSEQYF
NA	16	NA	TRBV3-1/TRBV3-2	TRBJ2-1	TGTGCCAGCAGCCAAGAAAGTATTGGACTTGGCAATGAGCAGTTCTTC	CASSQESIGLGNEQFF
NA	14	NA	TRBV29-1	TRBJ2-2	TGCAGCGTTGAAGATAGGGAGTATCCCGGGGAGCTGTTTTTT	CSVEDREYPGELFF
NA	14	NA	TRBV18	TRBJ1-5	TGTGCCAGCTCACCAGGGGGCGTCAATCAGCCCCAGCATTTT	CASSPGGVNQPQHF
NA	14	NA	TRBV29-1	TRBJ2-3	TGCAGCGTTGCAGGGGTTTTTTCCACAGATACGCAGTATTTT	CSVAGVFSTDTQYF
NA	13	NA	TRBV6-2/TRBV6-3	TRBJ2-1	TGTGCCAGCGGTTGGACCCTGGGAGGTGAGCAGTTCTTC	CASGWTLGGEQFF
NA	14	TRBD1	TRBV9	TRBJ1-1	TGTGCCAGCAGCGCGGGACAGGGGTTTACTGAAGCTTTCTTT	CASSAGQGFTEAFF
NA	16	NA	TRBV5-4	TRBJ2-3	TGTGCCAGCAGGCGTGGACAGTTGGCGCCCGGAGATACGCAGTATTTT	CASRRGQLAPGDTQYF
NA	13	NA	TRBV28	TRBJ1-1	TGTGCCAGCAGTTTTCAGGGGACTACGGGAGCTTTCTTT	CASSFQGTTGAFF
NA	15	NA	TRBV11-3	TRBJ2-1	TGTGCCAGCAGTCAAATCCCCCTATCTTACAATGAGCAGTTCTTC	CASSQIPLSYNEQFF
NA	12	NA	TRBV29-1	TRBJ2-5	TGCAGCGTTGATCGACTTCAAGAGACCCAGTACTTC	CSVDRLQETQYF
once	13	NA	TRBV6-5	TRBJ1-1	TGTGCCAGCAGTCGGACAGCAAACACTGAAGCTTTCTTT	CASSRTANTEAFF
NA	15	TRBD2	TRBV5-1	TRBJ2-1	TGCGCCAGCAGCTTGGACCCTAGCGGCTACAATGAGCAGTTCTTC	CASSLDPSGYNEQFF
NA	15	TRBD1	TRBV18	TRBJ1-5	TGTGCCAGCTCACCATATGGACAGGGCAATCAGCCCCAGCATTTT	CASSPYGQGNQPQHF
NA	14	TRBD1	TRBV7-9	TRBJ1-6	TGTGCCAGCAGCACGGACAGGGACAACTCACCCCTCCACTTT	CASSTDRDNSPLHF
NA	14	TRBD2	TRBV19	TRBJ2-1	TGTGCCAGTAGTAGCGGGGGGCCCTACAATGAGCAGTTCTTC	CASSSGGPYNEQFF
NA	18	TRBD2	TRBV14	TRBJ2-1	TGTGCCAGCAGCCAAGATCGTGGACTAGCGGGAGTACGCAATGAGCAGTTCTTC	CASSQDRGLAGVRNEQFF
NA	11	NA	TRBV30	TRBJ1-6	TGTGCCTGGAGTGTCGGGGGGGCCCTCCACTTT	CAWSVGGALHF
NA	15	TRBD1	TRBV27	TRBJ1-2	TGTGCCAGCAGTTTATCAAGGGGGCGCGGCTATGGCTACACCTTC	CASSLSRGRGYGYTF
NA	14	TRBD1	TRBV19	TRBJ1-4	TGTGCCAGTAGTATGGGACAGACTAATGAAAAACTGTTTTTT	CASSMGQTNEKLFF